These 28 T cell receptor beta chains were sequenced from one sample in a study of blood T cell repertoires in COVID-19. The data were produced by immunoSEQ multiplex PCR, yet TCRdb's version contains in-frame clones alone and is incomplete. The data contain nearly 95,000 clones, around 72% of them seen just once; the ten biggest clones take up around 3.9%. Sequencing was done on a sample of peripheral blood. These receptors were obtained from a man aged 65 to 85 with COVID-19, enrolled during active disease.

The J gene is TRBJ2-1, the V gene TRBV7-3, with D possibly being TRBD2 (5 bases). The CDR3 length is 15 residues. CDR1 and CDR2 (germline): SGHTA, FQGTGA. With 3 bases removed from V and 0 bases from J, the gap between germline ends came to 9 bases. CDR3 in amino acids: CASSLPGSSYNEQFF. CDR3 DNA sequence: TGTGCCAGCAGCTTGCCGGGAAGCTCCTACAATGAGCAGTTCTTC.

The CDR3 sequence is CASSRPGQGDYGYTF. The CDR3 coding sequence is TGTGCCAGCAGTCGCCCGGGACAGGGAGACTATGGCTACACCTTC. The gene calls are TRBV6-1 and TRBJ1-2, with TRBD1 matching over 9 bases. The CDR3 has 15 amino acids. V shed 5 bases, J shed 3 bases, and the junction held 7 bases outside the gene matches. CDR1 is MNHNS and CDR2 is SASEGT in the germline V gene.

This sequence joins TRBV27 and TRBJ2-3, with TRBD2 matching 10 bases. Germline values: CDR1 MNHEY, CDR2 SMNVEV (reference sequence). J gave up 7 bases and V 6 bases, and 13 bases lay outside the gene matches. The length of the CDR3 is 16 residues. CDR3 coding DNA: TGTGCCAGCAGACCTAGCGGGAGTGGGGCTCACTATACGCAGTATTTT. This sequence encodes CASRPSGSGAHYTQYF.

CDR3 nucleotides: TGTGCCAGTAGTATGGGCTACCAGGGCCCTCGTGGGACCCAGTACTTC. Encoded protein: CASSMGYQGPRGTQYF. This chain uses TRBV19 with TRBJ2-5; D is possibly TRBD1 (5 bases). CDR1 is LNHDA, CDR2 SQIVND, per germline (reference sequence). This CDR3 has 16 residues. Trimming took off 3 bases at V and 7 bases at J, with 21 bases between the two ends.

The V and J genes are TRBV28 and TRBJ2-1, with D possibly matching TRBD2 (5 bases). Trimming removed 7 bases from V and 2 bases from J, with 15 bases in between. CDR1 MDHEN and CDR2 SYDVKM come from the germline V gene. There are 15 residues in the CDR3. CDR3 region: CASIGERNPYNEQFF. The CDR3 DNA follows: TGTGCCAGCATTGGGGAGCGGAATCCCTACAATGAGCAGTTCTTC.

The V call is TRBV19, the J call TRBJ2-3, with D possibly matching TRBD2 (5 bases). This CDR3 is 16 amino acids long. V shed 5 bases and J shed 0 bases, with 15 bases lying between them. Germline V gives CDR1 LNHDA, CDR2 SQIVND (reference sequence). CDR3 loop: CASSSPLASSTDTQYF. The DNA of the CDR3 is TGTGCCAGTAGTTCCCCCCTAGCCTCTAGCACAGATACGCAGTATTTT.

This clone showed up just a few times. The genes are TRBV5-1 and TRBJ2-1; D perhaps matches TRBD2 (5 bases). Germline CDR1 is SGHRS and CDR2 is YFSETQ. CDR3 size: 15 residues. V lost 2 bases to trimming and J lost 8 bases, with 17 bases between them. CDR3 residues: CASSFGFPQEDEQFF. The CDR3 nucleotides read TGCGCCAGCAGCTTTGGATTCCCTCAGGAGGATGAGCAGTTCTTC.

This chain connects TRBV5-1 to TRBJ2-1; 15 positions agree with TRBD2. V shed 1 base, J shed 3 bases, and the junction held 5 bases outside the gene matches. The CDR3 has 18 amino acids. Looked up from germline, CDR1 is SGHRS and CDR2 is YFSETQ. CDR3 loop: CASSLSRTSGGDYNEQFF. CDR3 coding DNA: TGCGCCAGCAGCTTGTCAAGGACTAGCGGGGGGGACTACAATGAGCAGTTCTTC.

The chain has TRBV19 and TRBJ2-2; 8 nucleotides align to TRBD2. Germline lookup yields CDR1 LNHDA and CDR2 SQIVND (reference sequence). CDR3 length: 17 amino acids. J lost 2 bases, V lost 9 bases, and 14 bases had no gene match. The CDR3 loop reads CASEGGSGTYNTGELFF. CDR3 nucleotide sequence: TGTGCCAGCGAGGGGGGTAGCGGGACTTATAACACCGGGGAGCTGTTTTTT.

The V gene is TRBV28, the J gene TRBJ1-5; the match to TRBD1 covers 9 bases. J was trimmed by 4 bases and V by 8 bases; bases with no gene match: 15. CDR1 is MDHEN and CDR2 is SYDVKM in the germline V gene. The length of the CDR3 is 17 residues. CDR3 in DNA: TGTGCCAGCGGCTCTTGGACAGGGGCGCGAGGAAATCAGCCCCAGCATTTT. This codes for CASGSWTGARGNQPQHF.

The table lists this clone with a few counts. This chain joins TRBV19 and TRBJ2-1; 14 bases align to TRBD2. Germline V lookup: CDR1 LNHDA, CDR2 SQIVND (reference sequence). The CDR3 has 18 amino acids. With 4 bases clipped from V and 4 bases from J, the junction kept 9 bases outside the gene matches. The CDR3 loop reads CASSTNYRLAGGYNEQFF. For the CDR3, the DNA is TGTGCCAGTAGTACAAACTACCGACTAGCGGGGGGGTACAATGAGCAGTTCTTC.

This clone was picked up one time. V is TRBV28 and J is TRBJ1-3; D ambiguous. CDR3 length: 16 amino acids. Germline CDR1 MDHEN, CDR2 SYDVKM. Trimming left V 0 bases short and J 0 bases short, with 9 bases between. The chain's CDR3 is CASSLWQALSGNTIYF. The CDR3 DNA is TGTGCCAGCAGTTTATGGCAGGCACTCTCTGGAAACACCATATATTTT.

The chain carries TRBV4-2 and TRBJ2-2; D unclear. Deletions cut 0 bases from V and 6 bases from J, with 5 bases between. Per the germline V gene, CDR1 is LGHNA and CDR2 is YNFKEQ. The CDR3 consists of 13 residues. CDR3 sequence reads: CASSQDRAGELFF. In nucleotides, the CDR3 is TGTGCCAGCAGCCAAGATCGGGCCGGGGAGCTGTTTTTT.

The sample holds a few counts of this clone. This chain joins TRBV4-3 and TRBJ2-2; TRBD1 matches at 7 bases. Germline V gene sequence: CDR1 LGHNA, CDR2 YSLEER. The CDR3 sequence is 17 residues long. The V segment lost 1 base and the J segment 4 bases; nucleotides outside the gene matches: 9. The CDR3 bases are TGCGCCAGCAGCCAAGGCTCGAGGGGGCGCATCACCGGGGAGCTGTTTTTT. Its translation is CASSQGSRGRITGELFF.

In DNA, the CDR3 is TGTGCCAGTAGTATTAGGACGGGGGGAACCTACGAGCAGTACTTC. Translating it yields CASSIRTGGTYEQYF. The chain employs TRBV19 and TRBJ2-7; TRBD2 matches at 7 bases. Germline lookup yields CDR1 LNHDA and CDR2 SQIVND (reference sequence). CDR3 length: 15 amino acids. The V and J ends lost 3 bases and 2 bases, in that order; junction bases with no gene match: 7.

The rearrangement uses TRBV5-1 and TRBJ2-5, with D perhaps TRBD2 (5 bases). Germline V gene sequence: CDR1 SGHRS, CDR2 YFSETQ. Trimming removed 6 bases at V and 5 bases at J, with 23 bases between. This CDR3 spans 16 amino acids. CDR3 DNA: TGCGCCAGCAACCCCGGGAATCCGATCCCACATGAGACCCAGTACTTC. This gives the protein CASNPGNPIPHETQYF.

This clone was counted a few times. CDR3 region: CASSSGTSVGNEQFF. CDR3 in DNA: TGTGCCAGCAGTTCCGGGACTAGCGTGGGGAATGAGCAGTTCTTC. The chain employs TRBV6-1 and TRBJ2-1, with 10 bases identical to TRBD2. Germline assignment: CDR1 MNHNS and CDR2 SASEGT. The CDR3 spans 15 residues. J lost 7 bases, V lost 5 bases, and 8 bases had no gene match.

J is TRBJ2-2 and V is TRBV2, with D possibly TRBD2 on 6 matching bases. The V and J ends lost 9 bases and 0 bases respectively, with 8 bases between them. The germline gives CDR1 SNHLY, CDR2 FYNNEI. The CDR3 sequence is 13 residues long. In nucleotides, the CDR3 is TGTGCCAGGGGCGGGACGAACACCGGGGAGCTGTTTTTT. Its translation: CARGGTNTGELFF.

This clone was counted once. This chain joins TRBV6-5 and TRBJ2-1, with 7 bases identical to TRBD2. CDR3 length equals 13 residues. J gave up 8 bases and V 6 bases, and 7 bases lay outside the gene matches. CDR1 is MNHEY, CDR2 SVGAGI, per germline. CDR3 region: CASSQGLYYEQFF. In DNA, the CDR3 is TGTGCCAGCAGCCAGGGACTATATTATGAGCAGTTCTTC.

This clone was detected only a few times. This sequence joins TRBV28 and TRBJ2-7, with unresolved D. CDR3 length equals 15 residues. Germline CDR1 is MDHEN and CDR2 is SYDVKM. V lost 5 bases and J 2 bases, leaving 16 bases between the germline ends. CDR3 in DNA: TGTGCCAGCAGTGGGTACAGCCCGGCGACCTACGAGCAGTACTTC. Its protein product is CASSGYSPATYEQYF.

This clone was seen ten or more times. This sequence joins TRBV14 and TRBJ2-7, with a weak D call TRBD2 (7 bases). CDR1 and CDR2 (germline): SGHDN, FVKESK. The germline V and J ends were trimmed by 4 bases and 6 bases, with 13 bases remaining between them. The CDR3 extends over 13 amino acids. The CDR3, as DNA: TGTGCCAGCAGCCCTACCGGGGGGCTCGAGCAGTACTTC. Residues: CASSPTGGLEQYF.

The chain carries TRBV18 and TRBJ2-2, with D hard to call. This CDR3 has 14 residues. Trimming removed 2 bases from V and 2 bases from J, with 6 bases in between. The germline CDR1 and CDR2 sequences are KGHSH and LQKENI. The CDR3 region has the DNA TGTGCCAGCTCACCAAATACAAACACCGGGGAGCTGTTTTTT. Protein product: CASSPNTNTGELFF.

The chain recombines TRBV5-1 with TRBJ2-5, with 10 nucleotides matching TRBD2. After removal of 0 bases from V and 7 bases from J, the junction contained 9 bases not matched to a gene. Germline CDR1 SGHRS, CDR2 YFSETQ. CDR3 length: 16 residues. The CDR3 nucleotides are TGCGCCAGCAGCTTGGCGGCTAGCGGGGGTCTGGGGACCCAGTACTTC. This translates into CASSLAASGGLGTQYF.

The rearrangement links TRBV4-3 to TRBJ2-7, with D tentatively TRBD1 (7 bases). V gave up 4 bases and J gave up 0 bases, with 19 bases separating them. The CDR3 length is 17 residues. Germline CDR1 and CDR2: LGHNA and YSLEER. This CDR3 is CASSRYNRGLDSYEQYF. The CDR3 nucleotides are TGCGCCAGCAGCCGGTATAACAGGGGACTGGACTCCTACGAGCAGTACTTC.

This clone turned up a few times. CDR3 in amino acids: CASSLGGLSNTIYF. The CDR3 DNA reads as TGTGCCAGCAGCTTGGGTGGGCTAAGCAACACCATATATTTT. The rearrangement links TRBV7-3 to TRBJ1-3; the D is unclear. The CDR3 spans 14 residues. The V and J ends lost 3 bases and 7 bases respectively, with 13 bases between them. From germline, CDR1 is SGHTA and CDR2 FQGTGA. Filled out from reference TRBV7-3 and TRBJ1-3, the complete variable domain reads GAGVSQTPSNKVTEKGKYVELRCDPISGHTALYWYRQSLGQGPEFLIYFQGTGAADDSGLPNDRFFAVRPEGSVSTLKIQRTERGDSAVYLCASSLGGLSNTIYFGEGSWLTVV.

J is TRBJ2-1 and V is TRBV28, with a weak D call TRBD1 (5 bases). CDR3 size: 15 residues. The germline V gene encodes CDR1 MDHEN and CDR2 SYDVKM. V was shortened by 3 bases and J by 4 bases, with 13 bases between the two germline ends. The CDR3 bases are TGTGCCAGCAGTTTTTTTACAGGCAGATACAATGAGCAGTTCTTC. Translating gives CASSFFTGRYNEQFF. The entire variable domain, with the rest obtained from reference TRBV28 and TRBJ2-1, is as follows: DVKVTQSSRYLVKRTGEKVFLECVQDMDHENMFWYRQDPGLGLRLIYFSYDVKMKEKGDIPEGYSVSREKKERFSLILESASTNQTSMYLCASSFFTGRYNEQFFGPGTRLTVL.

V and J are TRBV28 and TRBJ2-3, with 13 bases identical to TRBD2. Trimming cost V 1 base and J 4 bases; bases outside gene matches: 2. Per the germline V gene, CDR1 is MDHEN and CDR2 is SYDVKM. The CDR3 spans 16 residues. CDR3 residues: CASSLSGLAGPDTQYF. The DNA of the CDR3 is TGTGCCAGCAGTTTATCGGGACTAGCGGGACCAGATACGCAGTATTTT.

This chain joins TRBV10-3 and TRBJ2-7, with 10 bases matching TRBD1. CDR3 length: 19 amino acids. Looked up from germline, CDR1 is ENHRY and CDR2 is SYGVKD. Trimming at V came to 4 bases and at J to 4 bases, leaving 19 bases not matched to a gene. The CDR3 here is CAISGGTGVSSIPSYEQYF. As DNA, the CDR3 is TGTGCCATCAGTGGGGGGACAGGGGTGTCAAGCATACCATCTTACGAGCAGTACTTC.